The rows below give T cell receptor beta chains drawn from one sample of a study of immune evolution from preneoplasia to lung adenocarcinoma. Profiled with immunoSEQ multiplex PCR; TCRdb holds only in-frame clones, not every one. The table has about 7,900 clones, around 80% seen once; the top ten hold 6% to 7.5%. Sequenced sample: FFPE adjacent normal lung tissue. The source is a person between 65 and 80 years old with lung adenocarcinoma. Both conserved end residues are part of each CDR3. The D gene is left open where the match is weak. Expanded clones are given a class, and other clones once, few, many or no size at all.

j_call,clone_size,d_call,v_call,cdr3_nt,cdr3_aa
TRBJ1-1,few,.,TRBV30,TGTGCCTGGAAAAGGGCGCTGGGGGCTGAAGCTTTCTTT,CAWKRALGAEAFF
TRBJ1-2,medium-sized,.,TRBV28,TGTGCCAGCAGTACCCTGGGGACAAAAAATGGCTACACCTTC,CASSTLGTKNGYTF
TRBJ1-1,.,.,TRBV7-3,TGTGCCAGCAGCGCCCAAAACAGCGGGACTGAAGCTTTCTTT,CASSAQNSGTEAFF
TRBJ2-3,.,TRBD1,TRBV19,TGTGCCAGTAGTCAAGGACAGGGGGCAGGGGATACGCAGTATTTT,CASSQGQGAGDTQYF
TRBJ2-3,.,TRBD1,TRBV2,TGTGCCAGCAGCGTCCGGGACAGGAGGACAGATACGCAGTATTTT,CASSVRDRRTDTQYF
TRBJ2-1,.,TRBD2,TRBV6-4,TGTGCCAGCAGTGGAGGGAGCGGGAGCTCCTACAATGAGCAGTTCTTC,CASSGGSGSSYNEQFF
TRBJ2-2,.,.,TRBV28,TGTGCCAGCGCAGGGGCCGGGGAGCTGTTTTTT,CASAGAGELFF
TRBJ2-1,.,TRBD1,TRBV10-1,TGCGCCATCCGAACCAGGGACAGCCAAATCAATGAGCAGTTCTTC,CAIRTRDSQINEQFF
TRBJ1-3,.,.,TRBV19,TGTGCCAGTAGTACCCGGGATAAAACTGGAAACACCATATATTTT,CASSTRDKTGNTIYF
TRBJ2-1,.,TRBD2,TRBV6-1,TGTGCCAGCAGTGGAGCGGGAGATCGTGAGCAGTTCTTC,CASSGAGDREQFF
TRBJ1-6,.,.,TRBV6-5,TGTGCCAGCAGTTACAGCTCCTATAATTCACCCCTCCACTTT,CASSYSSYNSPLHF
TRBJ2-7,.,TRBD1,TRBV30,TGTGCCTGGAGTACAGGGGTCTACGAGCAGTACTTC,CAWSTGVYEQYF
TRBJ2-1,few,TRBD2,TRBV6-4,TGTGCCAGCAGTGACGCTAGCGGGAGCTACAATGAGCAGTTCTTC,CASSDASGSYNEQFF
TRBJ2-7,.,.,TRBV27,TGTGCCAGCAGTTTACAGGGAGGCGAGCAGTACTTC,CASSLQGGEQYF
TRBJ2-3,.,.,TRBV5-4,TGTGCCAGCAGCTTCCTGGCAGATACGCAGTATTTT,CASSFLADTQYF